This TCR beta chain stems from a study of T cells in Graves' hyperthyroidism and ophthalmopathy. Authors of the study amplified TCR beta CDR3 regions from RNA transcripts. An initial round of RT-PCR targeting the TCR CDR3 relied on the HTBI primer set. TCRdb used MiXCR to reprocess the multiplex PCR reads, holding one entry per CDR3 protein. In the table there are about 660,000 distinct CDR3 sequences, just under 45% of which are singletons. From germline, CDR1 is SEHNR and CDR2 FQNEAQ (reference sequence). The V and J ends lost 3 bases and 1 base respectively, with 7 bases between them. CDR3 length: 14 residues. Broader study findings: Blood also contained most expanded thyroid clonotypes above 0.001. Through a model of 13 V-J features, ophthalmopathy was separated from stable hyperthyroidism.

This clonotype was found many times. Its antigen is undetermined. Diagnosing involved the use of clinical symptoms, serum thyroxine and TRAb, thyroid ultrasound and orbital computed tomography. This TCR derives from an adult man with Graves' disease, either hyperthyroidism or ophthalmopathy (not recorded which). Sample: peripheral blood or thyroid tissue (not recorded which). The V call is TRBV7-9, the J call TRBJ1-3; D is unclear. Here the CDR3 reads CASSFGISGNTIYF. CDR3 nucleotide sequence: TGTGCCAGCAGCTTCGGCATTTCTGGAAACACCATATATTTT.